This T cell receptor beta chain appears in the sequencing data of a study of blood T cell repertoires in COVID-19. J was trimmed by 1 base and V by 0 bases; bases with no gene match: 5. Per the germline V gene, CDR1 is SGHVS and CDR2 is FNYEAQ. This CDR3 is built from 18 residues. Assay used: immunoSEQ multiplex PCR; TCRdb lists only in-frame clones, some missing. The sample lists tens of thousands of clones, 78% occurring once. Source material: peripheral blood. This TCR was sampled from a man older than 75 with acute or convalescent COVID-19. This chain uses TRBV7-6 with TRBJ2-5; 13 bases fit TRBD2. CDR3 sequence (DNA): TGTGCCAGCAGCTTAGCACTAGCGGGGGGGACCATCCAAGAGACCCAGTACTTC. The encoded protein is CASSLALAGGTIQETQYF. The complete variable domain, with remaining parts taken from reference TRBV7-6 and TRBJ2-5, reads GAGVSQSPRYKVTKRGQDVALRCDPISGHVSLYWYRQALGQGPEFLTYFNYEAQQDKSGLPNDRFSAERPEGSISTLTIQRTEQRDSAMYRCASSLALAGGTIQETQYFGPGTRLLVL.